This T cell receptor (beta chain) came from a study of control samples from healthy donors and cancer patients. Assay used: immunoSEQ multiplex PCR; TCRdb lists only in-frame clones, some missing. Among fewer than 200,000 clones, approximately 90% were seen once, and the ten largest hold 1.1% to 1.5%. Trimming took 5 bases from V and 3 from J, leaving 10 bases between them. The CDR3 spans 14 residues. Germline loops: CDR1 MDHEN, CDR2 SYDVKM. This receptor was obtained from a man in his thirties or forties in good health. Sequences were obtained from blood. The V gene is TRBV28, the J gene TRBJ2-2, with D tentatively TRBD1 or TRBD2 (6 bases each). The CDR3 DNA reads TGTGCCAGCAGTCCGAGGGGGGACACCGGGGAGCTGTTTTTT. It specifies CASSPRGDTGELFF.